Shown below are 15 T cell receptor beta chains from a single sample sequenced in a study of CD8 T cells in Susac syndrome. An amount of RNA that ranged from roughly 0.5 to 1 ug was reverse transcribed with random hexamers. TCRdb re-derived calls from the immunoSEQ multiplex PCR reads in MiXCR, one entry per CDR3 protein. Of about 160,000 distinct CDR3 sequences listed, 95% to 97% are singletons. What was sequenced was CD4+ T cells from PBMCs. These receptors originate from a human donor with Susac syndrome.

This clonotype was seen just once. The chain employs TRBV4-2 and TRBJ2-7; weak D call: TRBD2 (5 bases). Trimming removed 0 bases at V and 7 bases at J, with 10 bases between. This CDR3 has 13 residues. Germline CDR1 LGHNA, CDR2 YNFKEQ. In DNA, the CDR3 is TGTGCCAGCAGCCAAGATCGCCCGGGGGAGCAGTACTTC. Encoded protein: CASSQDRPGEQYF.

V and J are TRBV18 and TRBJ2-4, with 8 nucleotides matching TRBD1. The CDR3 is 15 residues long. Germline assignment: CDR1 KGHSH and CDR2 LQKENI. The junction had 9 bases not matched to a gene; V was cut back by 3 bases and J by 8 bases. CDR3 DNA: TGTGCCAGCTCACCTAACCAGGGGGCTATCGACATTCAGTACTTC. This translates into CASSPNQGAIDIQYF.

The genes are TRBV5-6 and TRBJ1-2, with a tentative D call TRBD1 (5 bases). The V end lost 3 bases, the J end lost 10 bases, and 16 bases lay between the germline ends. The CDR3 covers 13 residues. Germline values: CDR1 SGHDT, CDR2 YYEEEE. The CDR3 here is CASSSPSWGIYTF. The DNA for the CDR3 is TGTGCCAGCAGCTCGCCATCGTGGGGGATCTACACCTTC.

V is TRBV28 and J is TRBJ2-7, with TRBD2 matching over 7 bases. Looked up from germline, CDR1 is MDHEN and CDR2 is SYDVKM. This CDR3 comprises 14 residues. The V gene end was trimmed by 6 bases and the J gene end by 6 bases; junction bases not matched to a gene: 11. This CDR3 reads CASRMAGSGIEQYF. The CDR3 region has the DNA TGTGCCAGCAGAATGGCAGGGAGCGGGATCGAGCAGTACTTC.

The V and J genes are TRBV9 and TRBJ1-2, with unresolved D. The V gene lost 0 bases and the J gene lost 6 bases, with 12 bases spanning the gap. This CDR3 comprises 14 residues. CDR1 is SGDLS, CDR2 YYNGEE, per germline. The CDR3, as DNA: TGTGCCAGCAGCGTAGCTGGCCTCGGTAATGGCTACACCTTC. It encodes CASSVAGLGNGYTF. The full variable domain, its missing parts supplied by reference TRBV9 and TRBJ1-2, is DSGVTQTPKHLITATGQRVTLRCSPRSGDLSVYWYQQSLDQGLQFLIQYYNGEERAKGNILERFSAQQFPDLHSELNLSSLELGDSALYFCASSVAGLGNGYTFGSGTRLTVV.

The chain employs TRBV3-1 and TRBJ2-3; possibly TRBD1 for D (6 bases). Germline V gene data show CDR1 as LGHDT and CDR2 as YNNKEL (reference sequence). Trimming stripped 4 bases from V and 5 bases from J, with 13 bases between. The CDR3 spans 14 residues. DNA for the CDR3: TGTGCCAGCAGCCCTAAGGACAGAGAAGATACGCAGTATTTT. This translates into CASSPKDREDTQYF.

The gene calls are TRBV24-1 and TRBJ2-1; TRBD1 matches at 9 bases. The V segment lost 4 bases and the J segment 0 bases; nucleotides outside the gene matches: 3. The CDR3 extends over 16 amino acids. The V gene's germline CDR1 is KGHDR and CDR2 SFDVKD. The CDR3 sequence is CATSDTGGGSYNEQFF. For the CDR3, the DNA is TGTGCCACCAGTGACACAGGGGGCGGCTCCTACAATGAGCAGTTCTTC.

The gene calls are TRBV28 and TRBJ2-5; no clear D. V dropped 4 bases and J dropped 2 bases, with 11 bases sitting between them. Germline values: CDR1 MDHEN, CDR2 SYDVKM. The CDR3 runs 14 residues. The CDR3 coding sequence is TGTGCCAGCAGTTCTATGACTGTTCAAGAGACCCAGTACTTC. It codes for CASSSMTVQETQYF.

The count of this clonotype is one. The CDR3 sequence: CSVQSPANEKLFF. CDR3 DNA sequence: TGCAGCGTGCAGAGTCCGGCTAATGAAAAACTGTTTTTT. The chain is built from TRBV29-1 and TRBJ1-4; D remains unclear. Between the trimmed V and J ends, which lost 6 bases and 3 bases, there was a span of 11 bases. CDR1 SQVTM and CDR2 ANQGSEA come from the germline V gene. There are 13 residues in the CDR3.

J is TRBJ2-3 and V is TRBV24-1; 7 bases agree with TRBD2. J was trimmed by 7 bases and V by 4 bases; bases with no gene match: 4. This CDR3 spans 13 amino acids. CDR1 and CDR2 from the germline V gene are KGHDR and SFDVKD. The CDR3 DNA is TGTGCCACCAGTGAGAGCGGGGCCAATACGCAGTATTTT. It encodes CATSESGANTQYF.

CDR3 coding DNA: TGTGCCAGCAGCCCCCTAACGTGGGCGGGAGCTATCTACGAGCAGTACTTC. Translation: CASSPLTWAGAIYEQYF. V is TRBV16 and J is TRBJ2-7; 7 positions match TRBD2. The CDR3 contains 17 residues. J was trimmed by 3 bases and V by 4 bases; bases with no gene match: 15. Germline-derived CDR1 and CDR2 are KGHSY and FQNENV.

V is TRBV24-1 and J is TRBJ1-5; 11 nucleotides line up with TRBD1. V was clipped by 4 bases and J by 5 bases; unmatched bases: 6. Germline V gives CDR1 KGHDR, CDR2 SFDVKD. The CDR3 totals 16 residues. The CDR3 region has the DNA TGTGCCACCAGTGACGCTGGACAGGGGGCATATCAGCCCCAGCATTTT. Translated, it gives CATSDAGQGAYQPQHF.

The CDR3 reads CASSRGGQGHSYNEQFF. For the CDR3, the DNA is TGTGCCAGCAGCAGGGGGGGACAGGGCCACTCCTACAATGAGCAGTTCTTC. The chain has TRBV5-4 and TRBJ2-1; 9 bases line up with TRBD1. CDR1 is SGHNT, CDR2 YYREEE, per germline (reference sequence). CDR3 size: 17 residues. Trimming removed 4 bases from V and 0 bases from J; junction bases left unmatched: 8.

The DNA for the CDR3 is TGTGCCAGCAGCTTAGACAGGGGGAGCACTGAAGCTTTCTTT. Translating gives CASSLDRGSTEAFF. This sequence joins TRBV7-9 and TRBJ1-1; 8 nucleotides line up with TRBD1. Unmatched junction bases numbered 2, after V lost 1 base and J lost 4 bases. CDR1 and CDR2 (germline): SEHNR, FQNEAQ (reference sequence). This CDR3 is built from 14 residues.

The rearrangement joins TRBV7-9 to TRBJ1-1; no clear D gene. The V gene lost 2 bases and the J gene lost 5 bases, with 9 bases spanning the gap. Looked up from germline, CDR1 is SEHNR and CDR2 is FQNEAQ (reference sequence). The CDR3 spans 13 residues. In DNA, the CDR3 is TGTGCCAGCAGCTTATATCCTGGAACTGAAGCTTTCTTT. Its protein product is CASSLYPGTEAFF.